This TCR beta chain originates from a study of beta chain features in type 1 diabetes. Study context: Across all samples, roughly 99 million sorted cells were examined. Whole-study results and caveats: Although PCR might favor shorter templates, it would do so equally in patients and controls. The study found moderately but significantly shorter TCRB CDR3s in all four CD4+ subsets of Type 1 diabetes patients.

Purity exceeding 95% was reached by all sorted populations. Worth noting for this clone: Its antigen is undetermined.

This CDR3 has 17 amino acids. Germline V gene lookup returns CDR1 LNHDA and CDR2 SQIVND (reference sequence). The J segment lost 2 bases and the V segment lost 5 bases, leaving 14 bases of the junction unmatched. As every portion of the isolated RNA was reverse transcribed, the sequencing read expressed TCRB transcripts. Assay used: immunoSEQ multiplex PCR; TCRdb lists only in-frame clones, some missing. The repertoire holds roughly 330,000 clones, with approximately 15% as singletons. The chain has TRBV19 and TRBJ2-5, with 7 bases fitting TRBD2. Sample: naive CD4+ T cells from blood. The origin of this receptor is a woman under 30 with type 1 diabetes. The CDR3 nucleotides read TGTGCCAGTAGTTTTAAAAGGCGGGAGATTCGGCAAGAGACCCAGTACTTC. This sequence encodes CASSFKRREIRQETQYF. Full variable domain (remainder filled in from reference TRBV19 and TRBJ2-5): DGGITQSPKYLFRKEGQNVTLSCEQNLNHDAMYWYRQDPGQGLRLIYYSQIVNDFQKGDIAEGYSVSREKKESFPLTVTSAQKNPTAFYLCASSFKRREIRQETQYFGPGTRLLVL.